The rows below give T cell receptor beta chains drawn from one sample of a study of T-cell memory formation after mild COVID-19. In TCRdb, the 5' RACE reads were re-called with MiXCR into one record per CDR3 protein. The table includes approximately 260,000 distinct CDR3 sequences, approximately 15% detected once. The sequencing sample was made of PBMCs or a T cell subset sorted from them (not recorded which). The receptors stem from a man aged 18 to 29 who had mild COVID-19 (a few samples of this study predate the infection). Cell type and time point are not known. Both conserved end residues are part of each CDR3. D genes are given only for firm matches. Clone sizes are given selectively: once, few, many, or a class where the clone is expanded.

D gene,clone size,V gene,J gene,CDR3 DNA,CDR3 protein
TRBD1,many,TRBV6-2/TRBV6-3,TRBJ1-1,TGTGCCAGCAGTTACTCTTCCAGGGGGGTTCGAATGAACACTGAAGCTTTCTTT,CASSYSSRGVRMNTEAFF
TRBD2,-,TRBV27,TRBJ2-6,TGTGCCAGCAGTTTACTGGGGGGGACTGGGGCCAACGTCCTGACTTTC,CASSLLGGTGANVLTF
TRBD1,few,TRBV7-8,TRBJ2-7,TGTGCCAGCAGCTCCTCTGGACAGGGTAACGAGCAGTACTTC,CASSSSGQGNEQYF
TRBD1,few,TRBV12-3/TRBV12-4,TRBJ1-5,TGTGCCAGCAGTTTAGCCACACAGGGGATGGGACAGCCCCAGCATTTT,CASSLATQGMGQPQHF
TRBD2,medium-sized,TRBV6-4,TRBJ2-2,TGTGCCAGCAGTGACGGGACTAGCACCGGGGAGCTGTTTTTT,CASSDGTSTGELFF
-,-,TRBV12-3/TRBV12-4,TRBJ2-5,TGTGCCAGCAGCCTTCCGGGGGTCCAAGAGACCCAGTACTTC,CASSLPGVQETQYF
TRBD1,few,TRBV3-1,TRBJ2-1,TGTGCCAGCAGCCAAGGGACAGGGGGTTATGAGCAGTTCTTC,CASSQGTGGYEQFF
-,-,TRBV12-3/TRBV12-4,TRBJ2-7,TGTGCCAGCAGTTTTAGTAGGTCAAACTCCTACGAGCAGTACTTC,CASSFSRSNSYEQYF
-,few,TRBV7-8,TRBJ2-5,TGTGCCAGCAGCTTGAGGGCTTTTCGGGAGACCCAGTACTTC,CASSLRAFRETQYF
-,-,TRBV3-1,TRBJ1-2,TGTGCCAGCAGCCAAGATCGGTCCGAGTTTTATGGCTACACCTTC,CASSQDRSEFYGYTF
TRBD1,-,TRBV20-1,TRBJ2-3,TGCAGTGCTAGCTCCGCTGGGACAGCTATTACAGATACGCAGTATTTT,CSASSAGTAITDTQYF
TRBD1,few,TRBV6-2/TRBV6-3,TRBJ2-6,TGTGCCAGCACCAGACAGGGGGTAGTCTCTGGGGCCAACGTCCTGACTTTC,CASTRQGVVSGANVLTF
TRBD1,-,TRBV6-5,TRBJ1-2,TGTGCCAGCAGTTACTCGACAGGGACGAGCTATGGCTACACCTTC,CASSYSTGTSYGYTF
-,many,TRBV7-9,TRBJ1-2,TGTGCCAGCAGCTTAGAGACTAACTATGGCTACACCTTC,CASSLETNYGYTF
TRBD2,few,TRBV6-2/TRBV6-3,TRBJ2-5,TGTGCCAGCAGCTTCCTAGCGGGGGCCGAAGAGACCCAGTACTTC,CASSFLAGAEETQYF
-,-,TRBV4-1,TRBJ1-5,TGCGCCAGCAGCCAAGGGGCAGGCTACAATCAGCCCCAGCATTTT,CASSQGAGYNQPQHF
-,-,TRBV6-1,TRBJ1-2,TGTGCCAGCAGTGAAATCCAGACGATTAACTATGGCTACACCTTC,CASSEIQTINYGYTF
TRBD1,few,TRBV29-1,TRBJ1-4,TGCAGCGCCCGGACAGGCGCCGAGAAACTGTTTTTT,CSARTGAEKLFF
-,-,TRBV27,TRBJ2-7,TGTGCCAGCAGTTTTAAGGGTGGATACGAGCAGTACTTC,CASSFKGGYEQYF
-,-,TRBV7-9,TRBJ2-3,TGTGCCAGCAGCCCGCCAACCCCCGGATGGGGTACGCAGTATTTT,CASSPPTPGWGTQYF
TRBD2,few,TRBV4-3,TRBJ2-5,TGCGCCAGCAGCCAAGGAGGCAGACTAGCGGGGGCAGAGACCCAGTACTTC,CASSQGGRLAGAETQYF
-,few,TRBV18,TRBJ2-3,TGTGCCAGCTCACAACTTCGGACCGGTAGCACAGATACGCAGTATTTT,CASSQLRTGSTDTQYF
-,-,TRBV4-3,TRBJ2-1,TGCGCCAGCAGCCAAGGAGGGATCCCAGGGTACAATGAGCAGTTCTTC,CASSQGGIPGYNEQFF
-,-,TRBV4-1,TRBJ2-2,TGCGCCAGCAGCCGCCTACGGGTGACCGGGGAGCTGTTTTTT,CASSRLRVTGELFF
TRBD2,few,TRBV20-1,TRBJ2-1,TGCAGTGCTAGAGTTAGCGGGGGGCCGGGCTCCTACAATGAGCAGTTCTTC,CSARVSGGPGSYNEQFF
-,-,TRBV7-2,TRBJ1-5,TGTGCCAGCAGCTTGGATCAGGGACTCCAGCATTTT,CASSLDQGLQHF
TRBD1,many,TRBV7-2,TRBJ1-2,TGTGCCAGCAGCTTAGTACCGGGACAGGGTTCAGCCGAGGGTGGCTACACCTTC,CASSLVPGQGSAEGGYTF
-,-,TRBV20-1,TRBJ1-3,TGCAGTGCTGCTACAGGTTTCTCCGGAAACACCATATATTTT,CSAATGFSGNTIYF
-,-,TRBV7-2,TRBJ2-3,TGTGCCAGCAGCTTAGCCCCTTACCCAGATACGCAGTATTTT,CASSLAPYPDTQYF
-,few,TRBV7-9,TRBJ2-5,TGTGCCAGCAGCTCCCCGATACAGACCCAGTACTTC,CASSSPIQTQYF